This TCR beta chain is drawn from a study of blood T cell repertoires in COVID-19. Study-level information: Acute and convalescent COVID-19 samples came from the United States, Italy and Spain. From T cells, B-cell-depleted T cells, or PBMCs came the material, which was cDNA or gDNA.

Assay used: immunoSEQ multiplex PCR; TCRdb lists only in-frame clones, some missing. There are 250,000 or so clones in the sample; about four fifths occur only once, and about 3.6% lies in the top ten. Participant age was roughly 18 to 90 years, and participants resided in roughly 25 US areas. A PCR-confirmed or clinician-diagnosed COVID-19 case had contacted exposed participants within 2 weeks of entry. This clonotype originated in a woman aged 40 to 50 who had been exposed to COVID-19. The sample was PBMCs or T cells enriched from blood (not recorded which).

DNA for the CDR3: TGTGCCAGCTCACAGTCTGGGGGGAGCACTGAAGCTTTCTTT. It codes for CASSQSGGSTEAFF. V and J are TRBV18 and TRBJ1-1, with D tentatively TRBD1 (5 bases). The CDR3 runs to 14 residues. V was clipped by 4 bases and J by 4 bases, with 13 bases between them. Germline-derived CDR1 and CDR2 are KGHSH and LQKENI. The whole variable domain, remainder taken from reference TRBV18 and TRBJ1-1, is NAGVMQNPRHLVRRRGQEARLRCSPMKGHSHVYWYRQLPEEGLKFMVYLQKENIIDESGMPKERFSAEFPKEGPSILRIQQVVRGDSAAYFCASSQSGGSTEAFFGQGTRLTVV.